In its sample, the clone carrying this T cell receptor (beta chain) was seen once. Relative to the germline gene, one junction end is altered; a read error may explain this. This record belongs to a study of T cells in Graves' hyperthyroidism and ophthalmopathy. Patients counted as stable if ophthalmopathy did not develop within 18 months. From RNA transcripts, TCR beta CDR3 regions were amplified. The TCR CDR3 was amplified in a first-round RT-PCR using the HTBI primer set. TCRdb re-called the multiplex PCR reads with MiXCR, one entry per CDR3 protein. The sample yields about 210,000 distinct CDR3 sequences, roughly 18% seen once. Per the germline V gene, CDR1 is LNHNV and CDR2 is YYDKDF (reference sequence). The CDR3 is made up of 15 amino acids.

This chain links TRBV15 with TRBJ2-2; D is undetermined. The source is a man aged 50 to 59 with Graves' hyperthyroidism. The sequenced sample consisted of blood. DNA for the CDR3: TGTGCCACCAACAGAGATGTGGGCTCAACCGGGGAGCTGTTTTTT. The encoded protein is CATNRDVGSTGELFF.